Each of the 15 T cell receptor beta chains below was sequenced from the same sample in a study of blood T cell repertoires in COVID-19. Method: immunoSEQ multiplex PCR; TCRdb's copy keeps in-frame clones and lacks some. The table includes approximately 250,000 clones, 86% detected once. The source material was peripheral blood. These receptors were obtained from a woman older than 75 with COVID-19, enrolled during active disease.

This clone has just a few counts. V usage is TRBV2 and J usage is TRBJ2-1, with D possibly being TRBD2 (5 bases). This CDR3 is 15 amino acids long. Per germline, CDR1 SNHLY and CDR2 FYNNEI. For the CDR3, the DNA is TGTGCAAACGGGATAGGGCAGCAATCTTACAATGAGCAGTTCTTC. Its translation: CANGIGQQSYNEQFF.

V is TRBV29-1 and J is TRBJ1-1, with 7 bases lining up with TRBD1. Germline CDR1 and CDR2: SQVTM and ANQGSEA. J gave up 1 base and V 5 bases, and 4 bases lay outside the gene matches. The CDR3 loop spans 13 amino acids. The CDR3 DNA follows: TGCAGCGTTACTAGGGGGCCGAACACTGAAGCTTTCTTT. This translates into CSVTRGPNTEAFF.

This sequence joins TRBV10-3 and TRBJ1-1, with D perhaps TRBD1 (6 bases). CDR3 size: 14 residues. The germline V and J ends were trimmed by 4 bases and 4 bases, with 13 bases remaining between them. CDR1 and CDR2 (germline): ENHRY, SYGVKD. Here the CDR3 DNA reads TGTGCCATCAGTGGGACCGGACAGTTCACTGAAGCTTTCTTT. Translated, it gives CAISGTGQFTEAFF.

The J gene is TRBJ2-1, the V gene TRBV25-1, with TRBD1 matching 9 bases. With V trimmed by 3 bases and J by 7 bases, 7 bases remained unmatched. The length of the CDR3 is 15 residues. Germline V gene lookup returns CDR1 MGHDK and CDR2 SYGVNS. In nucleotides, the CDR3 is TGTGCCAGCAGTGAGTCGGGACAGGGTCGGAATGAGCAGTTCTTC. It encodes CASSESGQGRNEQFF.

The CDR3 protein is CASRMTSGNHNEQFF. CDR3 DNA: TGTGCCAGCAGGATGACTAGCGGGAATCACAATGAGCAGTTCTTC. This chain uses TRBV7-8 with TRBJ2-1, with 11 bases lining up with TRBD2. The CDR3 is 15 amino acids. Germline lookup yields CDR1 SGHVS and CDR2 FQNEAQ. The trim removed 6 bases at V and 5 bases at J, leaving 6 bases unmatched.

J is TRBJ2-3 and V is TRBV9; TRBD2 aligns across 9 bases. The CDR3 sequence is 16 residues long. The V gene end was trimmed by 0 bases and the J gene end by 1 base; junction bases not matched to a gene: 3. Germline-derived CDR1 and CDR2 are SGDLS and YYNGEE. CDR3 residues: CASSVDPSGGTDTQYF. The CDR3 nucleotides are TGTGCCAGCAGCGTAGATCCTAGCGGGGGCACAGATACGCAGTATTTT. The full variable domain, rest sourced from reference TRBV9 and TRBJ2-3, is DSGVTQTPKHLITATGQRVTLRCSPRSGDLSVYWYQQSLDQGLQFLIQYYNGEERAKGNILERFSAQQFPDLHSELNLSSLELGDSALYFCASSVDPSGGTDTQYFGPGTRLTVL.

In DNA form, the CDR3 reads TGTGCCAGAAACTTGGGGGGGGCCAAAAACATTCAGTACTTC. Its translation is CARNLGGAKNIQYF. The rearrangement links TRBV19 to TRBJ2-4; 7 bases agree with TRBD2. The germline gives CDR1 LNHDA, CDR2 SQIVND (reference sequence). The CDR3 has 14 amino acids. V was pared by 9 bases and J by 1 base, with 6 bases of the junction left unmatched.

This chain connects TRBV11-2 to TRBJ2-2, with D possibly TRBD1 on 6 matching bases. The germline V gene encodes CDR1 SGHAT and CDR2 FQNNGV. V was trimmed by 5 bases and J by 3 bases, leaving 13 bases between them. CDR3 length: 15 amino acids. In nucleotides, the CDR3 is TGTGCCAGCAGCCCGGTGGACAGCTACACCGGGGAGCTGTTTTTT. Residues: CASSPVDSYTGELFF.

This clone has just one count. The chain combines TRBV5-1 with TRBJ2-3; D is possibly TRBD1 (5 bases). V was shortened by 0 bases and J by 0 bases, with 14 bases between the two germline ends. The CDR3 spans 17 residues. Germline CDR1 and CDR2: SGHRS and YFSETQ. This chain's CDR3 is CASSLGPDRTSTDTQYF. The CDR3 coding sequence is TGCGCCAGCAGCTTGGGTCCAGACAGAACTAGCACAGATACGCAGTATTTT.

This chain links TRBV7-2 with TRBJ1-3; 8 nucleotides match TRBD1. Trimming at V came to 3 bases and at J to 9 bases, leaving 13 bases not matched to a gene. Germline loops: CDR1 SGHTA, CDR2 FQGNSA. The CDR3 spans 16 residues. The CDR3 region is CASSFPGTGIAGTIYF. CDR3 in DNA: TGTGCCAGCAGCTTCCCCGGGACAGGAATCGCTGGCACCATATATTTT.

The V gene is TRBV2, the J gene TRBJ1-1; 8 nucleotides line up with TRBD1. CDR3 length equals 15 residues. Germline-derived CDR1 and CDR2 are SNHLY and FYNNEI. J was trimmed by 1 base and V by 4 bases; bases with no gene match: 5. CDR3 sequence (DNA): TGTGCCAGCAGTGTGCAGGGGGCGCCGAACACTGAAGCTTTCTTT. Translation gives CASSVQGAPNTEAFF.

This CDR3 reads CASTPLERAQNEQFF. The CDR3, as DNA: TGCGCCAGCACCCCGCTTGAGCGGGCCCAGAATGAGCAGTTCTTC. The chain has TRBV5-1 and TRBJ2-1, with a weak D call TRBD2 (6 bases). The CDR3 sequence is 15 residues long. V lost 6 bases, J lost 7 bases, and 20 bases lay in between. Germline V gives CDR1 SGHRS, CDR2 YFSETQ.

The chain couples TRBV14 to TRBJ1-2; perhaps TRBD1 as D (6 bases). Trimming cost V 1 base and J 4 bases, with 16 bases left between them. Germline V gene sequence: CDR1 SGHDN, CDR2 FVKESK. There are 16 residues in the CDR3. This chain's CDR3 is CASSQVPGGGPYGYTF. In nucleotides, the CDR3 is TGTGCCAGCAGCCAAGTGCCGGGAGGGGGGCCCTATGGCTACACCTTC.

V usage is TRBV6-5 and J usage is TRBJ2-1; 12 bases are shared with TRBD2. The CDR3 runs to 14 residues. Germline-derived CDR1 and CDR2 are MNHEY and SVGAGI. J gave up 10 bases and V 8 bases, and 9 bases lay outside the gene matches. In DNA form, the CDR3 reads TGTGCCAGCCGGACTAGCGGGGTAGTTTGGGAGCAGTTCTTC. It yields the protein CASRTSGVVWEQFF.

The chain combines TRBV6-2 or TRBV6-3 with TRBJ1-1, with unresolved D. CDR1 is MNHEY and CDR2 is SVGEGT in the germline V gene. This CDR3 spans 13 amino acids. Deletions cut 5 bases from V and 1 base from J, with 8 bases between. CDR3 coding DNA: TGTGCCAGCAGTCTTACATGGAACACTGAAGCTTTCTTT. Protein: CASSLTWNTEAFF.